The 29 T cell receptor beta chains given below trace back to one sample, sequenced in a study of PD-L1 blockade in urothelial cancer. Time point: peripheral blood 6 weeks after treatment start. The method was immunoSEQ multiplex PCR; TCRdb's version includes in-frame clones alone and lacks a portion of them. The sample includes more than 60,000 clones, around nine tenths of them seen just once. Specimen: PBMCs, collected around atezolizumab (anti-PD-L1) treatment. These receptors were collected from a man between 60 and 70 years old with urothelial cancer.

In its sample, this clone was seen once. The V and J genes are TRBV29-1 and TRBJ2-5; 11 nucleotides agree with TRBD2. This CDR3 is built from 15 residues. V was pared by 2 bases and J by 2 bases, with 4 bases of the junction left unmatched. CDR1 SQVTM and CDR2 ANQGSEA come from the germline V gene. This CDR3 is CSVELAGGLQETQYF. In nucleotides, the CDR3 is TGCAGCGTTGAACTAGCGGGGGGCTTACAAGAGACCCAGTACTTC.

J is TRBJ2-5 and V is TRBV9; weak D call: TRBD1 (6 bases). The V gene's germline CDR1 is SGDLS and CDR2 YYNGEE. Trimming left V 2 bases short and J 5 bases short, with 16 bases between. The CDR3 runs 15 residues. CDR3 sequence reads: CASSVGTSLVETQYF. DNA of the CDR3: TGTGCCAGCAGCGTGGGGACATCCCTTGTGGAGACCCAGTACTTC.

A word on this clone: One junction end disagrees with the germline gene, perhaps due to a read error. The J gene is TRBJ2-7, the V gene TRBV7-8; the match to TRBD2 covers 12 bases. Per germline, CDR1 SGHVS and CDR2 FQNEAQ. This CDR3 has 14 amino acids. CDR3 nucleotide sequence: TGTGCCAGCAGCTTATCGACTAGCGGGAGTGGGCCCTCCTTC. Its translation: CASSLSTSGSGPSF.

The V and J genes are TRBV28 and TRBJ2-3; 8 positions agree with TRBD1. From germline, CDR1 is MDHEN and CDR2 SYDVKM. V was pared by 7 bases and J by 5 bases, with 5 bases of the junction left unmatched. The CDR3 runs 13 residues. CDR3 amino acids: CASTLTGGDTQYF. The DNA for the CDR3 is TGTGCCAGCACCCTCACAGGGGGAGATACGCAGTATTTT.

V is TRBV19 and J is TRBJ2-1, with TRBD1 matching 11 bases. V was clipped by 6 bases and J by 6 bases; unmatched bases: 10. CDR3 length equals 16 residues. Germline CDR1 and CDR2: LNHDA and SQIVND (reference sequence). Here the CDR3 DNA reads TGTGCCAGTAGCAAACCGGGACAGGGGGTCCTCAATGAGCAGTTCTTC. Its translation: CASSKPGQGVLNEQFF.

The genes are TRBV30 and TRBJ2-1, with 12 nucleotides matching TRBD2. With 2 bases clipped from V and 5 bases from J, the junction kept 4 bases outside the gene matches. Germline lookup yields CDR1 GTSNPN and CDR2 SVGIG (reference sequence). The length of the CDR3 is 15 residues. In DNA form, the CDR3 reads TGTGCCTGGAGTCCGACTAGCGGGGGAAACAATGAGCAGTTCTTC. It is translated as CAWSPTSGGNNEQFF.

V and J are TRBV5-6 and TRBJ2-3, with D possibly TRBD2 on 6 matching bases. V gave up 4 bases and J gave up 6 bases, with 18 bases separating them. CDR1 is SGHDT and CDR2 is YYEEEE in the germline V gene. The CDR3 is 15 amino acids. CDR3 sequence reads: CASSLSRLARDTQYF. The CDR3 DNA reads as TGTGCCAGCAGCCTGAGTAGGCTAGCGCGGGATACGCAGTATTTT.

The chain joins TRBV19 to TRBJ1-2, with 7 nucleotides matching TRBD1. The CDR3 sequence is 14 residues long. Germline V gives CDR1 LNHDA, CDR2 SQIVND (reference sequence). V shed 5 bases, J shed 3 bases, and the junction held 6 bases outside the gene matches. This CDR3 reads CASSPQTGYYGYTF. For the CDR3, the DNA is TGTGCCAGTAGTCCCCAGACAGGGTACTATGGCTACACCTTC.

This chain joins TRBV5-8 and TRBJ2-5; D unclear. The ends were cut back, 2 bases at V and 2 bases at J, with 7 bases in the middle. CDR1 and CDR2 from the germline V gene are SGHTS and YDEGEE. This CDR3 spans 13 amino acids. CDR3 residues: CASSFTQQETQYF. In DNA, the CDR3 is TGTGCCAGCAGCTTCACGCAGCAAGAGACCCAGTACTTC.

The chain joins TRBV5-4 to TRBJ1-2; tentative D call: TRBD1 (5 bases). The CDR3 is made up of 15 amino acids. Trimming pared 0 bases from V and 7 bases from J, leaving 16 bases between. Germline lookup yields CDR1 SGHNT and CDR2 YYREEE (reference sequence). The CDR3 nucleotides are TGTGCCAGCAGCTTGGAGGGCGGGGCAGCCGGTGGCTACACCTTC. Translating gives CASSLEGGAAGGYTF.

The genes are TRBV18 and TRBJ1-1, with D perhaps TRBD1 (6 bases). This CDR3 region has 15 residues. V dropped 6 bases and J dropped 1 base, with 15 bases sitting between them. CDR1 is KGHSH and CDR2 is LQKENI in the germline V gene. The CDR3 is CASSSTRTENTEAFF. The CDR3 nucleotides read TGTGCCAGCTCGTCAACCCGGACAGAGAACACTGAAGCTTTCTTT.

In its sample, this clone was seen a few times. V is TRBV7-9 and J is TRBJ1-1; D gene ambiguous. Looked up from germline, CDR1 is SEHNR and CDR2 is FQNEAQ (reference sequence). Between the trimmed V and J ends, which lost 1 base and 9 bases, there was a span of 9 bases. The CDR3 runs to 12 residues. The CDR3 DNA sequence: TGTGCCAGCAGCTTAGGAACAGTTCAAGCTTTCTTT. Translated, it gives CASSLGTVQAFF.

The V call is TRBV7-8, the J call TRBJ1-1; 7 positions match TRBD1. This CDR3 region has 14 residues. Germline V gives CDR1 SGHVS, CDR2 FQNEAQ. Losses at the gene ends were 2 bases for V and 1 base for J; bases not matched to a gene: 1. The CDR3 nucleotides read TGTGCCAGCAGCTTATACAGGGGGAACACTGAAGCTTTCTTT. Translation gives CASSLYRGNTEAFF.

This chain uses TRBV2 with TRBJ1-1, with D possibly TRBD1 on 5 matching bases. Germline lookup yields CDR1 SNHLY and CDR2 FYNNEI. V was cut by 3 bases and J by 4 bases, with 12 bases left in between. The CDR3 spans 14 residues. The DNA for the CDR3 is TGTGCCAGCAGTGACAGGGCCTGGGGCACTGAAGCTTTCTTT. Translating gives CASSDRAWGTEAFF.

This chain joins TRBV11-2 and TRBJ2-7; 7 bases fit TRBD1. CDR1 is SGHAT and CDR2 is FQNNGV in the germline V gene. The CDR3 spans 15 residues. The J segment lost 1 base and the V segment lost 6 bases, leaving 9 bases of the junction unmatched. CDR3 amino acids: CASSPDWTGSYEQYF. CDR3 coding DNA: TGTGCCAGCAGTCCGGACTGGACAGGATCCTACGAGCAGTACTTC.

This clone is a singleton in its sample. This chain uses TRBV4-1 with TRBJ2-7, with no clear D. Germline values: CDR1 MGHRA, CDR2 YSYEKL. V dropped 0 bases and J dropped 0 bases, with 12 bases sitting between them. This CDR3 is 16 amino acids long. The CDR3 sequence: CASSQDPLLISYEQYF. As DNA, the CDR3 is TGCGCCAGCAGCCAAGACCCCCTACTTATCTCCTACGAGCAGTACTTC.

The chain is built from TRBV19 and TRBJ1-1; 9 bases map to TRBD1. Trimming at V came to 6 bases and at J to 1 base, leaving 6 bases not matched to a gene. CDR1 LNHDA and CDR2 SQIVND come from the germline V gene (reference sequence). The CDR3 runs to 15 residues. The CDR3 DNA reads as TGTGCCAGTAGACAATCGGACAGGGGGAACACTGAAGCTTTCTTT. This codes for CASRQSDRGNTEAFF. The variable domain in full, with the rest retrieved from reference TRBV19 and TRBJ1-1, is DGGITQSPKYLFRKEGQNVTLSCEQNLNHDAMYWYRQDPGQGLRLIYYSQIVNDFQKGDIAEGYSVSREKKESFPLTVTSAQKNPTAFYLCASRQSDRGNTEAFFGQGTRLTVV.

V usage is TRBV27 and J usage is TRBJ2-5; TRBD1 matches 8 bases. Germline V CDR1 and CDR2: MNHEY, SMNVEV (reference sequence). Unmatched junction bases numbered 20, after V lost 6 bases and J lost 5 bases. The CDR3 sequence is 18 residues long. The CDR3 nucleotides read TGTGCCAGCAGGGACGAAACCGGGACAGGCTTAGGCCGGGAGACCCAGTACTTC. It is translated as CASRDETGTGLGRETQYF.

The J gene is TRBJ2-1, the V gene TRBV11-2, with D possibly matching TRBD1 (6 bases). Germline CDR1 SGHAT, CDR2 FQNNGV. This CDR3 contains 15 residues. V lost 0 bases to trimming and J lost 5 bases, with 11 bases between them. This CDR3 reads CASSLEGASNNEQFF. The DNA for the CDR3 is TGTGCCAGCAGCTTAGAGGGGGCCTCAAACAATGAGCAGTTCTTC.

The sample holds a few counts of this clone. The CDR3 DNA is TGTGCCAGCAGCCCCGATAGCGGGAGCTCCTACGAGCAGTACTTC. The encoded protein is CASSPDSGSSYEQYF. The chain couples TRBV7-2 to TRBJ2-7; TRBD2 matches 9 bases. V trimming: 5 bases; J trimming: 0 bases; junction bases outside the gene matches: 5. Looked up from germline, CDR1 is SGHTA and CDR2 is FQGNSA. The length of the CDR3 is 15 residues.

The chain combines TRBV10-1 with TRBJ1-1; possible D gene TRBD1, 6 bases. The CDR3 sequence is 13 residues long. Trimming removed 6 bases at V and 4 bases at J, with 12 bases between. The germline gives CDR1 WNHNN, CDR2 SYGVQD (reference sequence). CDR3 sequence reads: CASRQGLGTEAFF. The CDR3 region has the DNA TGCGCCAGCAGACAGGGCCTGGGCACTGAAGCTTTCTTT.

The chain recombines TRBV6-5 with TRBJ1-1; 10 nucleotides align to TRBD1. Germline V CDR1 and CDR2: MNHEY, SVGAGI. Trimming cost V 4 bases and J 8 bases; bases outside gene matches: 10. This CDR3 is 15 amino acids long. DNA for the CDR3: TGTGCCAGCAGTTCTCCGGGACAGGGGACGGGGGAAGCTTTCTTT. The encoded protein is CASSSPGQGTGEAFF.

The chain has TRBV6-1 and TRBJ1-1; unclear D gene. The CDR3 sequence is 15 residues long. Looked up from germline, CDR1 is MNHNS and CDR2 is SASEGT. Trimming took off 3 bases at V and 5 bases at J, with 16 bases between the two ends. The DNA of the CDR3 is TGTGCCAGCAGTGAGTTCTCAAATCAAGCTACTGAAGCTTTCTTT. Encoded protein: CASSEFSNQATEAFF.

The gene calls are TRBV5-1 and TRBJ2-7; D is perhaps TRBD1 (5 bases). Germline V gene data show CDR1 as SGHRS and CDR2 as YFSETQ. V was cut by 4 bases and J by 3 bases, with 11 bases left in between. This CDR3 comprises 13 residues. The CDR3 spells CASSLDSVYEQYF. The CDR3 DNA follows: TGCGCCAGCAGCCTCGACAGTGTCTACGAGCAGTACTTC.

The chain carries TRBV27 and TRBJ2-4, with a possible D match to TRBD1 (5 bases). This CDR3 has 14 amino acids. Trimming pared 5 bases from V and 9 bases from J, leaving 17 bases between. CDR1 MNHEY and CDR2 SMNVEV come from the germline V gene (reference sequence). In DNA form, the CDR3 reads TGTGCCAGCAGTAAGCAGGGCCCGACGGCCATTCAGTACTTC. It specifies CASSKQGPTAIQYF.

The chain uses TRBV7-2 and TRBJ2-5; a weak D match, TRBD1 (6 bases). Trimming took off 5 bases at V and 5 bases at J, with 18 bases between the two ends. The CDR3 spans 15 residues. Germline CDR1 reads SGHTA; CDR2 reads FQGNSA. In nucleotides, the CDR3 is TGTGCCAGCAGCCAAGGGGGTGAAGTGTTGGAGACCCAGTACTTC. It translates to CASSQGGEVLETQYF.

This rearrangement joins TRBV6-1 to TRBJ1-1; D not certain. Germline assignment: CDR1 MNHNS and CDR2 SASEGT. This CDR3 is built from 12 residues. The V and J ends lost 6 bases and 5 bases respectively, with 10 bases between them. The CDR3 reads CASRRIGTEAFF. For the CDR3, the DNA is TGTGCCAGCAGACGAATCGGGACTGAAGCTTTCTTT.

V and J are TRBV7-9 and TRBJ2-2; the D gene is possibly TRBD1 (6 bases). With 6 bases removed from V and 3 bases from J, the gap between germline ends came to 20 bases. This CDR3 spans 17 amino acids. Germline lookup yields CDR1 SEHNR and CDR2 FQNEAQ (reference sequence). DNA of the CDR3: TGTGCCAGCAGGCAAAGGGGAGACAGGCGGGACACCGGGGAGCTGTTTTTT. Protein product: CASRQRGDRRDTGELFF.

Points on this clone: One end of the junction varies from germline; a read error may be responsible. The rearrangement uses TRBV13 and TRBJ2-7; TRBD2 matches 15 bases. This CDR3 is built from 14 residues. In germline, CDR1 is PRHDT, CDR2 FYEKMQ (reference sequence). DNA of the CDR3: TGTGCCAGCAGCCGGACTAGCGGGGGGGCCCCCCAGCACTTC. Translated: CASSRTSGGAPQHF.